This T cell receptor (beta chain) was observed in a study of T-cell reconstitution after alpha-beta-depleted transplantation in children. Study results and caveats: Surviving recipient cells, namely T cells and thymic progenitors, were the source of high day-60 TCRbeta diversity in some patients. There were reportedly several hundred expanded graft clones from which alpha-beta T cells came about two months after transplant.

From germline, CDR1 is MNHEY and CDR2 SMNVEV (reference sequence). The germline V and J ends were trimmed by 3 bases and 15 bases, with 15 bases remaining between them. There are 13 residues in the CDR3. This clonotype appeared many times. The antigen remains unidentified. Unique molecular identifiers were incorporated when the TCRbeta library was constructed. TCRdb reprocessed the PCR reads via MiXCR and lists one record per CDR3 protein. The sample comprises around 450,000 distinct CDR3 sequences, under 12% of which are singletons, and 2% to 2.5% rests with the top ten. The input for sequencing was PBMCs, taken before TCRalphabeta/CD19-depleted stem cell transplant. This chain links TRBV27 with TRBJ2-6, with D perhaps matching TRBD2 (6 bases). This TCR came from a child aged 2 to 15 with inherited bone marrow failure, due to receive a stem cell transplant. DNA for the CDR3: TGTGCCAGCAGTTTCGGCGGGGCCCGTAACCTGACTTTC. Protein: CASSFGGARNLTF.